Following are 6 T cell receptor beta chains from one sample sequenced in a study of shared clonotypes between healthy human individuals. The assay was immunoSEQ multiplex PCR, and TCRdb's table has in-frame clones only and misses some. Of about 2.4 million clones in the sample, more than 85% were seen once. Material for sequencing was naive CD4+ T cells from PBMCs. The sample's subset: CD45RA+ positively selected. The receptors derive from a man aged 18 to 29 in good health. Some clones in this sample may be carry-over from other donors' samples.

The chain employs TRBV7-2 and TRBJ2-1; 8 bases match TRBD2. The length of the CDR3 is 15 residues. V dropped 5 bases and J dropped 4; count of bases not matched to a gene: 7. Germline V CDR1 and CDR2: SGHTA, FQGNSA. In nucleotides, the CDR3 is TGTGCCAGCAGCCCAGGGCGGGGGGAATACAATGAGCAGTTCTTC. This encodes CASSPGRGEYNEQFF.

The chain links TRBV9 to TRBJ2-3; 7 nucleotides agree with TRBD1. This CDR3 has 15 residues. V lost 3 bases and J lost 2; bases outside the gene matches: 6. Germline loops: CDR1 SGDLS, CDR2 YYNGEE. CDR3 nucleotide sequence: TGTGCCAGCAGCGCCCCTGGGACAGCCACAGATACGCAGTATTTT. As protein: CASSAPGTATDTQYF.

The chain uses TRBV25-1 and TRBJ1-4, with D possibly being TRBD1 (6 bases). The CDR3 length is 14 residues. The V gene lost 6 bases and the J gene lost 3 bases, with 11 bases spanning the gap. In germline, CDR1 is MGHDK, CDR2 SYGVNS. The CDR3 nucleotides read TGTGCCAGCAGGGACAGAGTGGCTAATGAAAAACTGTTTTTT. Translated, it gives CASRDRVANEKLFF.

The rearrangement joins TRBV5-1 to TRBJ2-7; 10 nucleotides agree with TRBD2. With V trimmed by 4 bases and J by 5 bases, 9 bases remained unmatched. The CDR3 length is 15 residues. The germline CDR1 and CDR2 sequences are SGHRS and YFSETQ. The CDR3 nucleotides read TGCGCCAGCAGCGCCGCAGCGGGAGGGCCCCACGAGCAGTACTTC. Encoded protein: CASSAAAGGPHEQYF.

The chain joins TRBV28 to TRBJ2-1; TRBD2 matches 10 bases. V dropped 6 bases and J dropped 2; count of bases not matched to a gene: 7. Germline values: CDR1 MDHEN, CDR2 SYDVKM. The CDR3 loop spans 16 amino acids. For the CDR3, the DNA is TGTGCCAGCAGGGACCCCGGGACTAGCGCCTACAATGAGCAGTTCTTC. It encodes CASRDPGTSAYNEQFF.

The rearrangement joins TRBV27 to TRBJ2-4; D perhaps matches TRBD1 (6 bases). Germline V CDR1 and CDR2: MNHEY, SMNVEV (reference sequence). Trimming took 6 bases from V and 3 from J, leaving 15 bases between them. The CDR3 extends over 15 amino acids. CDR3 bases: TGTGCCAGCAGCCAGGGGCCCCCCGGCAAAAACATTCAGTACTTC. Translating it yields CASSQGPPGKNIQYF.